This T cell receptor beta chain was documented in a study of vaccination effects on CD4 cells after COVID-19. Prior to sequencing, the ViraFEST assay stimulated PBMC with viral peptide pools, which expanded the antigen-specific CD4+ T cells. The authors isolated CD4+ T cells after about eleven days of culture. The vaccine given was either BNT162b2 or mRNA-1273, in two doses. Some 2 million PBMC were placed in each well, which was supplemented with approximately 9.2 IU/ml IL-2 and around 10 ug/ml peptides. Overall study findings and caveats: Convalescent patients in the study were few, and early post-infection timepoints were absent.

The CDR3 length is 14 residues. As regards this clone: The antigen is not known.

Here immunoSEQ multiplex PCR was the method, and the copy in TCRdb shows in-frame clones only, minus some. Of 40,000 to 50,000 clones in the sample, about 76% were seen once. Sequenced here: CD4+ T cells from PBMCs cultured with HCoV-OC43 spike peptides, sampled after COVID-19 vaccination. The subset here: HCoV-OC43 spike overlapping peptide pool stimulation. This sequence was found in a human donor who received a COVID-19 vaccine. The rearrangement uses TRBV21-1 and TRBJ1-4; the D segment call TRBD1 is taken from the table without a DNA check. TRBV21-1 is recorded as a pseudogene. The CDR3 loop is CASSLGQGGEKLFF. The CDR3 DNA reads TGTGCCAGCAGCCTGGGACAGGGAGGTGAAAAACTGTTTTTT.